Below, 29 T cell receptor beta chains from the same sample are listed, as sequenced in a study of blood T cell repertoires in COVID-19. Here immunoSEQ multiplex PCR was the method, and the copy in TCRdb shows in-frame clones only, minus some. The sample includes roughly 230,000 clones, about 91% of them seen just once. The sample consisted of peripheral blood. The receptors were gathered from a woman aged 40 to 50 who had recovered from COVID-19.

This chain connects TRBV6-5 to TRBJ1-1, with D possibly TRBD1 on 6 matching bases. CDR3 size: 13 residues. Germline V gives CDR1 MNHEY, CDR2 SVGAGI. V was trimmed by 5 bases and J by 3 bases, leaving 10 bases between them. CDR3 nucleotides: TGTGCCAGCAGTCAACAGGGCGACACTGAAGCTTTCTTT. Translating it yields CASSQQGDTEAFF.

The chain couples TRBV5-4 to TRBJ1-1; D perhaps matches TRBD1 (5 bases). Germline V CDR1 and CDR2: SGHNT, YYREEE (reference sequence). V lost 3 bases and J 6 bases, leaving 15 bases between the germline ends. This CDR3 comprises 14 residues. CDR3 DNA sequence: TGTGCCAGCAGCTCGTCGGGGGGACCGTCTGAAGCTTTCTTT. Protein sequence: CASSSSGGPSEAFF.

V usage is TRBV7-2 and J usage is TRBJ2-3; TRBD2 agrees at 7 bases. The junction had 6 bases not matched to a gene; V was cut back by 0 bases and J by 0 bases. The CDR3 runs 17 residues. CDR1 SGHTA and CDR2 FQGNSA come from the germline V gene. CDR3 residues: CASSLAVAGASTDTQYF. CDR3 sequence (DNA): TGTGCCAGCAGCTTAGCTGTAGCGGGTGCTAGCACAGATACGCAGTATTTT.

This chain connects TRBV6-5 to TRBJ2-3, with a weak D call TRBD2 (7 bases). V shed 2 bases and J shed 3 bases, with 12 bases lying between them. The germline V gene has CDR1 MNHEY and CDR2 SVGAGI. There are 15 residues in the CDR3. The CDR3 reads CASSYGGAGTDTQYF. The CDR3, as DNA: TGTGCCAGCAGTTACGGGGGGGCGGGGACAGATACGCAGTATTTT.

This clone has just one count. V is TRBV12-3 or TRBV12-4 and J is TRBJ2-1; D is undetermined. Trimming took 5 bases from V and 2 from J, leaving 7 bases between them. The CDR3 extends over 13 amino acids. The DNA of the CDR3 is TGTGCCAGCAGTCCGAACACCTACAATGAGCAGTTCTTC. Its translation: CASSPNTYNEQFF.

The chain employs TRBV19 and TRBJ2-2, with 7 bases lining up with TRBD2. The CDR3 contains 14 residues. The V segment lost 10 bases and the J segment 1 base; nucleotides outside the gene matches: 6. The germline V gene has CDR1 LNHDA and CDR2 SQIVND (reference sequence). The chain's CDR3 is CATQAGLNTGELFF. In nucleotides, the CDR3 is TGTGCCACCCAAGCGGGACTGAACACCGGGGAGCTGTTTTTT.

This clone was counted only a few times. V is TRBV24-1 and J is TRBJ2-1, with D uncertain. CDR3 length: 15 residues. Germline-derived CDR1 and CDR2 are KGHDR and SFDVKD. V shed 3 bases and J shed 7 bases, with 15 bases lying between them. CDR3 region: CATSDPTRGGNEQFF. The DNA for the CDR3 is TGTGCCACCAGTGATCCCACCCGCGGTGGTAATGAGCAGTTCTTC.

DNA for the CDR3: TGCGCCAGCAGTCAATACAGGGAGGGGACTGAAGCTTTCTTT. Encoded protein: CASSQYREGTEAFF. V and J are TRBV4-3 and TRBJ1-1, with D possibly being TRBD1 (6 bases). There are 14 residues in the CDR3. Per the germline V gene, CDR1 is LGHNA and CDR2 is YSLEER. Trimming stripped 6 bases from V and 5 bases from J, with 16 bases between.

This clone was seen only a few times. CDR3 in amino acids: CASSYSWGRQPQHF. CDR3 nucleotides: TGTGCCAGCAGTTACTCGTGGGGCCGGCAGCCCCAGCATTTT. The gene calls are TRBV6-5 and TRBJ1-5, with TRBD1 as a possible D gene (5 bases). The CDR3 is 14 residues long. The V end was cut by 0 bases, the J end by 7 bases, with 10 bases between. From germline, CDR1 is MNHEY and CDR2 SVGAGI.

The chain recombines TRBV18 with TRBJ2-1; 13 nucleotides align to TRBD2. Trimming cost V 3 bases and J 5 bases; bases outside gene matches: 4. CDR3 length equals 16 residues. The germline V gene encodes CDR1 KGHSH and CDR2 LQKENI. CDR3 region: CASSPLLAGGDNEQFF. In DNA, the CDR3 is TGTGCCAGCTCACCCTTACTAGCGGGAGGGGACAATGAGCAGTTCTTC.

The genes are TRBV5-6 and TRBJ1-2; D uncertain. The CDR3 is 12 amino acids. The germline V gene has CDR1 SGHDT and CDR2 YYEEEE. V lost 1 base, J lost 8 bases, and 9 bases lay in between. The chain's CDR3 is CASSLNSGGYTF. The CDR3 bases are TGTGCCAGCAGCTTGAACTCGGGGGGCTACACCTTC.

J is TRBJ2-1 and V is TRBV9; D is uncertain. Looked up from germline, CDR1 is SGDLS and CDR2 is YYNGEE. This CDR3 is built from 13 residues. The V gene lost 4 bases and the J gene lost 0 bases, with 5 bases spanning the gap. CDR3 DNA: TGTGCCAGCAGCCTTAGCTCCTACAATGAGCAGTTCTTC. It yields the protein CASSLSSYNEQFF.

The CDR3 DNA sequence: TGTGCCAGCAGCACCATAGCGGGAGTCTCCTACAATGAGCAGTTCTTC. This encodes CASSTIAGVSYNEQFF. V gene TRBV5-6 combines with J gene TRBJ2-1; 9 bases line up with TRBD2. Germline V lookup: CDR1 SGHDT, CDR2 YYEEEE. The CDR3 is 16 amino acids. The V and J ends lost 4 bases and 0 bases, in that order; junction bases with no gene match: 5.

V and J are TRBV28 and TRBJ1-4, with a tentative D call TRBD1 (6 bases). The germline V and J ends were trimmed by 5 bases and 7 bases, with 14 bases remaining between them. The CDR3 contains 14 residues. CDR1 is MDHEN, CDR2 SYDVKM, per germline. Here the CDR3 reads CASSRGGPLEKLFF. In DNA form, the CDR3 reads TGTGCCAGCAGTCGGGGGGGCCCTCTTGAAAAACTGTTTTTT.

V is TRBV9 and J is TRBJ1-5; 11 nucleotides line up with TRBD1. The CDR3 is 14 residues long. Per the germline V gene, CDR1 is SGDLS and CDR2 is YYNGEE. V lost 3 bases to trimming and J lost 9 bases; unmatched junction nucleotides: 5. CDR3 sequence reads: CASSADRGLGPQHF. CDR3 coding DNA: TGTGCCAGCAGCGCGGACAGGGGGCTAGGGCCCCAGCATTTT.

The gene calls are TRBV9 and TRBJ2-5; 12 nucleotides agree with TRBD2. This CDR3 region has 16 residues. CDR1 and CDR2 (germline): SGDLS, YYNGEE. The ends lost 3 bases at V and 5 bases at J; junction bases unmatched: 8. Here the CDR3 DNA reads TGTGCCAGCAGCGCGACTAGCGGGAGTTCATGGGAGACCCAGTACTTC. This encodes CASSATSGSSWETQYF.

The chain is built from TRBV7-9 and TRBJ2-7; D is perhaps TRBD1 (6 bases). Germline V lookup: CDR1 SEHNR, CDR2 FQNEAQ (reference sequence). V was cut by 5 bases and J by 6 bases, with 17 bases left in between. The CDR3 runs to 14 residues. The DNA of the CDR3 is TGTGCCAGCAGCCCCCTCGTCAGGGGTGGCGAGCAGTACTTC. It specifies CASSPLVRGGEQYF.

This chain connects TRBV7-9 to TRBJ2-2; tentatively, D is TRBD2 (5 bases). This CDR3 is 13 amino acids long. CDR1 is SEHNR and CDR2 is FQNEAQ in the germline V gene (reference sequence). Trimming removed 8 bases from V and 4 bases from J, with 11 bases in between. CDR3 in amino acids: CASGPGSTGELFF. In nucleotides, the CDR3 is TGTGCCAGCGGTCCGGGGTCCACCGGGGAGCTGTTTTTT.

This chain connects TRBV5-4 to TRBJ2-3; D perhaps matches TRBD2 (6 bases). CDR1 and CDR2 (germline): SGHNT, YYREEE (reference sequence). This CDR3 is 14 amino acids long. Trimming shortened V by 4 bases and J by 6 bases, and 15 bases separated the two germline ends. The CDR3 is CASSKRSGDDTQYF. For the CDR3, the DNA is TGTGCCAGCAGCAAGAGGTCGGGAGATGATACGCAGTATTTT.

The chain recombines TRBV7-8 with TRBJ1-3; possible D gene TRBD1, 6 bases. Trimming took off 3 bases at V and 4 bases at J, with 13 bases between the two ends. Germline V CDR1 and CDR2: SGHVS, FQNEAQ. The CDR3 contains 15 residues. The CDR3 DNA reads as TGTGCCAGCAGCTTGCACGACAGGACCGGAAACACCATATATTTT. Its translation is CASSLHDRTGNTIYF.

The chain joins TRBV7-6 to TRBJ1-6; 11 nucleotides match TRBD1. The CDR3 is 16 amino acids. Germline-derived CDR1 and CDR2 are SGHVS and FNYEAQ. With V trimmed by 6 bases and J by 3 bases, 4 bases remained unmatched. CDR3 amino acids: CASSPGTGGYNSPLHF. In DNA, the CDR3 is TGTGCCAGCAGTCCCGGGACAGGGGGCTATAATTCACCCCTCCACTTT.

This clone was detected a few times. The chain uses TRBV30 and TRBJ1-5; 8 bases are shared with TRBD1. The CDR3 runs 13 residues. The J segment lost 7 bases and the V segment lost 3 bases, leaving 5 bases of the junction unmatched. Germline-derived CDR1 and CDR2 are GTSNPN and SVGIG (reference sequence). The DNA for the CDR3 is TGTGCCTGGAGGGGGACAGGCGACCAGCCCCAGCATTTT. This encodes CAWRGTGDQPQHF.

The DNA for the CDR3 is TGTGCCATCAGCCGGACTAGCGGGACGGGGAGCACAGATACGCAGTATTTT. Translating it yields CAISRTSGTGSTDTQYF. The chain joins TRBV10-3 to TRBJ2-3; 12 bases line up with TRBD2. This CDR3 is 17 amino acids long. Per germline, CDR1 ENHRY and CDR2 SYGVKD. Losses at the gene ends were 6 bases for V and 0 bases for J; bases not matched to a gene: 7.

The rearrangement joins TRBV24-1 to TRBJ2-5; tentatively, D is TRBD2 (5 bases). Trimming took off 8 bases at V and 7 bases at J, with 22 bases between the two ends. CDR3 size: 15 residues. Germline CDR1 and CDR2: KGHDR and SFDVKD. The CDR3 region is CATTIGLEAFRTQYF. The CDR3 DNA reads TGTGCCACCACGATAGGACTGGAGGCGTTTCGGACCCAGTACTTC.

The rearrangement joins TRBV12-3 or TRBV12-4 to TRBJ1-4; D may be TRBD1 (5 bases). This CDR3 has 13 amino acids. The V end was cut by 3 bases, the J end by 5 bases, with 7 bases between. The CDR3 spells CASSFGHNEKLFF. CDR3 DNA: TGTGCCAGCAGTTTCGGACACAATGAAAAACTGTTTTTT.

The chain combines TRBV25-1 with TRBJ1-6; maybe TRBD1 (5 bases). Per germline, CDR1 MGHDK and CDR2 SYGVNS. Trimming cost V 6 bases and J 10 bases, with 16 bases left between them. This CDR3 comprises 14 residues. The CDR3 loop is CASRKLGEGSPLHF. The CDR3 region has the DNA TGTGCCAGCAGAAAGCTAGGGGAGGGATCACCCCTCCACTTT.

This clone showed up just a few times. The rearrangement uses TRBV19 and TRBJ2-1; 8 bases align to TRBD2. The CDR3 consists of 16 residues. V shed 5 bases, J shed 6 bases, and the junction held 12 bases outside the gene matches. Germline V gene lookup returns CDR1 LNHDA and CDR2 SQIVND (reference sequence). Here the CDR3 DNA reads TGTGCCAGTAGTGGACAACTAGCGGCGGGTGGCAATGAGCAGTTCTTC. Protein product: CASSGQLAAGGNEQFF.

CDR3 sequence reads: CASTLHGQAGETQYF. CDR3 in DNA: TGCGCCAGCACCCTTCATGGACAGGCTGGGGAGACCCAGTACTTC. The chain recombines TRBV5-1 with TRBJ2-5; 7 bases line up with TRBD1. V dropped 6 bases and J dropped 5; count of bases not matched to a gene: 13. Germline V gene data show CDR1 as SGHRS and CDR2 as YFSETQ. The CDR3 length is 15 residues.

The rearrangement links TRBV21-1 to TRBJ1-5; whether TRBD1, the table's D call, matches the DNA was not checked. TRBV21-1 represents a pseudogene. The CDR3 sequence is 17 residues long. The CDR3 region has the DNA TGTGCCAGCAGCAAAACTAAGGCAGGACAGGGGGATCAGCCCCAGCATTTT. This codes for CASSKTKAGQGDQPQHF.